A selection of T cell receptor beta chains follows, all from one sample in a study of CD8 T cells in Susac syndrome. One entry per CDR3 protein results from TCRdb running MiXCR on the immunoSEQ multiplex PCR reads. The sample lists some 240,000 distinct CDR3 sequences; 90% to 97% were seen once. The specimen was CD4+ T cells from PBMCs. The receptors come from a human donor with Susac syndrome. Both conserved end residues are part of each CDR3. The D gene is left open where the match is weak. Clone size is stated in some rows and not others, as once, few, many or a class when expanded.

D: TRBD2; length: 17; J: TRBJ2-1; size: once; V: TRBV11-3; CDR3: CASSARTSGTPNNEQFF; DNA: TGTGCCAGCAGCGCTCGGACTAGCGGAACCCCAAACAATGAGCAGTTCTTC
D: .; length: 13; J: TRBJ1-2; size: .; V: TRBV30; CDR3: CASTFVIDYGYTF; DNA: TGTGCCTCCACGTTTGTAATCGACTATGGCTACACCTTC
D: TRBD1; length: 16; J: TRBJ2-3; size: once; V: TRBV6-5; CDR3: CASSLQGAIPGDTQYF; DNA: TGTGCCAGCAGTTTACAGGGGGCGATTCCGGGAGATACGCAGTATTTT
D: .; length: 14; J: TRBJ2-5; size: .; V: TRBV10-3; CDR3: CAISDTGSQETQYF; DNA: TGTGCCATCAGTGATACAGGGTCCCAAGAGACCCAGTACTTC
D: .; length: 12; J: TRBJ2-5; size: .; V: TRBV19; CDR3: CASEGVGETQYF; DNA: TGTGCCAGCGAAGGGGTCGGAGAGACCCAGTACTTC
D: TRBD1; length: 16; J: TRBJ1-2; size: .; V: TRBV5-8; CDR3: CASSPDGRGINYGYTF; DNA: TGTGCCAGCAGCCCGGACGGCAGGGGGATTAACTATGGCTACACCTTC
D: TRBD2; length: 15; J: TRBJ2-7; size: .; V: TRBV2; CDR3: CASRTVAGPLGEQYF; DNA: TGTGCCAGCAGAACTGTAGCGGGCCCTCTGGGCGAGCAGTACTTC
D: TRBD1; length: 17; J: TRBJ1-1; size: once; V: TRBV28; CDR3: CASSRRQGPLLGTEAFF; DNA: TGTGCCAGCAGCCGAAGACAGGGCCCCCTTTTGGGCACTGAAGCTTTCTTT
D: .; length: 12; J: TRBJ2-7; size: .; V: TRBV29-1; CDR3: CSVGGSGYEQYF; DNA: TGCAGCGTTGGGGGTTCCGGATACGAGCAGTACTTC
D: .; length: 15; J: TRBJ2-3; size: .; V: TRBV3-1; CDR3: CASSQQPTSTDTQYF; DNA: TGTGCCAGCAGCCAACAGCCAACTAGCACAGATACGCAGTATTTT
D: .; length: 13; J: TRBJ1-1; size: .; V: TRBV20-1; CDR3: CSAPARANTEAFF; DNA: TGCAGTGCCCCGGCCCGCGCGAACACTGAAGCTTTCTTT
D: .; length: 12; J: TRBJ2-1; size: .; V: TRBV5-6; CDR3: CASSWVYNEQFF; DNA: TGTGCCAGCAGCTGGGTGTACAATGAGCAGTTCTTC
D: .; length: 15; J: TRBJ1-1; size: .; V: TRBV5-6; CDR3: CASSAYDRVNTEAFF; DNA: TGTGCCAGCAGCGCCTACGACAGAGTGAACACTGAAGCTTTCTTT
D: .; length: 16; J: TRBJ1-2; size: .; V: TRBV9; CDR3: CASRHSGSKGGDGYTF; DNA: TGTGCCAGCAGGCATTCGGGGTCTAAGGGGGGGGATGGCTACACCTTC
D: TRBD1; length: 12; J: TRBJ2-1; size: .; V: TRBV5-1; CDR3: CASRTGVNEQFF; DNA: TGCGCCAGCAGAACAGGGGTCAATGAGCAGTTCTTC
D: .; length: 13; J: TRBJ1-1; size: .; V: TRBV5-1; CDR3: CASRMFQNTEAFF; DNA: TGCGCCAGCAGGATGTTCCAGAACACTGAAGCTTTCTTT
D: TRBD2; length: 17; J: TRBJ2-1; size: .; V: TRBV9; CDR3: CASSPYSGRDSYNEQFF; DNA: TGTGCCAGCAGCCCTTACAGCGGGAGAGACTCCTACAATGAGCAGTTCTTC
D: .; length: 12; J: TRBJ2-7; size: .; V: TRBV7-9; CDR3: CASSQTGNEQYF; DNA: TGTGCCAGCAGCCAGACGGGGAACGAGCAGTACTTC
D: TRBD1; length: 14; J: TRBJ1-4; size: .; V: TRBV6-6; CDR3: CASIQTGSNEKLFF; DNA: TGTGCCAGCATCCAGACAGGGTCGAATGAAAAACTGTTTTTT
D: TRBD2; length: 14; J: TRBJ2-5; size: .; V: TRBV15; CDR3: CATSRGLAGETQYF; DNA: TGTGCCACCAGCAGAGGACTAGCGGGGGAGACCCAGTACTTC
D: .; length: 13; J: TRBJ2-7; size: .; V: TRBV30; CDR3: CAWSARQPYEQYF; DNA: TGTGCCTGGAGTGCCCGACAGCCCTACGAGCAGTACTTC
D: .; length: 12; J: TRBJ2-7; size: .; V: TRBV20-1; CDR3: CSARGQEREQYF; DNA: TGCAGTGCTAGAGGACAGGAACGCGAGCAGTACTTC
D: TRBD1; length: 13; J: TRBJ2-7; size: .; V: TRBV29-1; CDR3: CSVERGSGTGQYF; DNA: TGCAGCGTTGAAAGAGGGTCTGGGACAGGGCAGTACTTC
D: .; length: 16; J: TRBJ2-7; size: .; V: TRBV5-1; CDR3: CASGGSLGSGSYEQYF; DNA: TGCGCCAGCGGGGGAAGTCTGGGCTCGGGGTCCTACGAGCAGTACTTC
D: TRBD2; length: 15; J: TRBJ2-2; size: .; V: TRBV28; CDR3: CASSLSTSGTGELFF; DNA: TGTGCCAGCAGTTTATCAACTAGCGGGACCGGGGAGCTGTTTTTT
D: TRBD2; length: 18; J: TRBJ2-1; size: .; V: TRBV3-1; CDR3: CASSQELAGVASYNEQFF; DNA: TGTGCCAGCAGCCAAGAACTAGCGGGAGTCGCCTCCTACAATGAGCAGTTCTTC
D: .; length: 15; J: TRBJ2-3; size: .; V: TRBV29-1; CDR3: CSVRAGAPSTDTQYF; DNA: TGCAGCGTTCGCGCAGGGGCCCCAAGCACAGATACGCAGTATTTT
D: .; length: 14; J: TRBJ1-2; size: .; V: TRBV20-1; CDR3: CSASYAGGRRGYTF; DNA: TGCAGTGCTAGCTACGCCGGGGGCCGCCGGGGCTACACCTTC
D: .; length: 13; J: TRBJ1-2; size: .; V: TRBV5-6; CDR3: CASSPAGRGSYTF; DNA: TGTGCCAGCAGCCCGGCTGGGAGGGGGAGCTACACCTTC
D: TRBD2; length: 15; J: TRBJ2-3; size: once; V: TRBV20-1; CDR3: CSASPLAGHTDTQYF; DNA: TGCAGTGCTAGCCCGCTAGCGGGGCACACAGATACGCAGTATTTT
D: .; length: 14; J: TRBJ1-1; size: .; V: TRBV12-3/TRBV12-4; CDR3: CASSFRREMNTEAF; DNA: TGTGCCAGCAGTTTTAGAAGAGAAATGAACACTGAAGCTTTT
D: TRBD2; length: 14; J: TRBJ2-7; size: once; V: TRBV4-2; CDR3: CASRPSGKNYEQYF; DNA: TGTGCCAGCAGACCTAGCGGTAAAAACTACGAGCAGTACTTC
D: .; length: 13; J: TRBJ2-1; size: .; V: TRBV2; CDR3: CASSEDGARRGFF; DNA: TGTGCCAGCAGTGAAGACGGGGCCCGCCGTGGGTTCTTC
D: TRBD1; length: 15; J: TRBJ1-1; size: .; V: TRBV29-1; CDR3: CSVDGDSEVATEAFF; DNA: TGCAGCGTTGATGGGGACAGCGAAGTGGCCACTGAAGCTTTCTTT
D: TRBD2; length: 18; J: TRBJ2-7; size: .; V: TRBV28; CDR3: CASIRTDRLAGGSYEQYF; DNA: TGTGCCAGCATACGGACCGATCGACTAGCGGGGGGCTCCTACGAGCAGTACTTC
D: .; length: 16; J: TRBJ1-4; size: .; V: TRBV15; CDR3: CATSRTPTTTNEKLFF; DNA: TGTGCCACCAGCAGGACACCGACTACAACTAATGAAAAACTGTTTTTT
D: .; length: 13; J: TRBJ1-5; size: .; V: TRBV20-1; CDR3: CSGQTDGNQPQHF; DNA: TGCAGTGGACAGACCGACGGCAATCAGCCCCAGCATTTT